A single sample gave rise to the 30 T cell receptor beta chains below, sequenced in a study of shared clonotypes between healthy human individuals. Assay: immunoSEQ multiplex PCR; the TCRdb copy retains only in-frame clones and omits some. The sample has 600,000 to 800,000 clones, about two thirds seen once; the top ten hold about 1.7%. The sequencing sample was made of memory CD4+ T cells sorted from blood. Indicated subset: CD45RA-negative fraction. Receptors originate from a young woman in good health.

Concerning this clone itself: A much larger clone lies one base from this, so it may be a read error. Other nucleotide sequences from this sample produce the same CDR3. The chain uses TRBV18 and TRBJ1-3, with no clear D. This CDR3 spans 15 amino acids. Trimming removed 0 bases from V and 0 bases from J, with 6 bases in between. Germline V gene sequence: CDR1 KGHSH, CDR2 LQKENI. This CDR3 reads CASSPPVYSGNTIYF. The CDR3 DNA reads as TGTGCCAGCTCACCACCGGTGTACTCTGGAAACACCATATATTTT.

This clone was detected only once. The CDR3 DNA sequence: TGCGCCAGCGGGGGGGCCGGGAACACCGGGGAGCTGTTTTTT. Translation: CASGGAGNTGELFF. The chain joins TRBV5-1 to TRBJ2-2; tentative D call: TRBD2 (7 bases). The CDR3 runs 14 residues. The V end was cut by 7 bases, the J end by 1 base, with 11 bases between. The germline V gene encodes CDR1 SGHRS and CDR2 YFSETQ.

The CDR3 spells CVRSNYEQYF. In nucleotides, the CDR3 is TGTGTCAGAAGCAATTACGAGCAGTACTTC. The chain couples TRBV7-5 to TRBJ2-7. TRBV7-5 is described as a pseudogene. The CDR3 loop spans 10 amino acids.

CDR3 bases: TGTGCCACCAGCACTCTAGCGCGATCCTACAATGAGCAGTTCTTC. Translation gives CATSTLARSYNEQFF. The V gene is TRBV15, the J gene TRBJ2-1; maybe TRBD2 (6 bases). CDR1 and CDR2 (germline): LNHNV, YYDKDF (reference sequence). Trimming shortened V by 4 bases and J by 1 base, and 11 bases separated the two germline ends. This CDR3 spans 15 amino acids.

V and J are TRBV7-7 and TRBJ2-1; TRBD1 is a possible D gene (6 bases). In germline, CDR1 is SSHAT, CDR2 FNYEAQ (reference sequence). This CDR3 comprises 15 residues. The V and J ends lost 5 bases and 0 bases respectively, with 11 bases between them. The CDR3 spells CASSQTGSSYNEQFF. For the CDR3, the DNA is TGTGCCAGCAGCCAGACAGGTAGCTCCTACAATGAGCAGTTCTTC.

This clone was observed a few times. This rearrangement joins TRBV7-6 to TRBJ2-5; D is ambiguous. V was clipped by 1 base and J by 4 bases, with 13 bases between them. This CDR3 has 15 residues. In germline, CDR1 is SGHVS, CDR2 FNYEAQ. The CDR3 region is CASSLGWATGETQYF. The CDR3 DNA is TGTGCCAGCAGCTTAGGATGGGCGACGGGAGAGACCCAGTACTTC. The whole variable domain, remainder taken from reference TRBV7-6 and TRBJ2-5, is GAGVSQSPRYKVTKRGQDVALRCDPISGHVSLYWYRQALGQGPEFLTYFNYEAQQDKSGLPNDRFSAERPEGSISTLTIQRTEQRDSAMYRCASSLGWATGETQYFGPGTRLLVL.

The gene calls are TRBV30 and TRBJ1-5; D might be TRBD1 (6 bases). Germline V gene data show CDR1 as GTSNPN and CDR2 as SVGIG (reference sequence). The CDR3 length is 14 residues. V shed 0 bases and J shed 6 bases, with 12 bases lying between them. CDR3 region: CAWSVGGGGQPQHF. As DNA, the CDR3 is TGTGCCTGGAGTGTAGGGGGAGGAGGTCAGCCCCAGCATTTT.

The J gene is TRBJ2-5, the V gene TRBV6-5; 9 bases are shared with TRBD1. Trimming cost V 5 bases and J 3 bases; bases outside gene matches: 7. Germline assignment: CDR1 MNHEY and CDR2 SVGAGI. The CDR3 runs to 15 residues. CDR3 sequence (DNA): TGTGCCAGCAGTCCCGGGACAGGGCTTGAAGAGACCCAGTACTTC. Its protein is CASSPGTGLEETQYF.

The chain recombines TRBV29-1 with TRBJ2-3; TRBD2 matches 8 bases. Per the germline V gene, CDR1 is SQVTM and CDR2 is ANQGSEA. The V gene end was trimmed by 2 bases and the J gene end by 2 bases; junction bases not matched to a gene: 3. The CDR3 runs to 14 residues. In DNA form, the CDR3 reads TGCAGCGTTGAAACTAGCGGCTACACAGATACGCAGTATTTT. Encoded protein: CSVETSGYTDTQYF.

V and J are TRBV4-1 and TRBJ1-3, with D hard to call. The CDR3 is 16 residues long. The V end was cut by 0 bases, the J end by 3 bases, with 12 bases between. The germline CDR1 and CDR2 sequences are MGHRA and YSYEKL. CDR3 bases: TGCGCCAGCAGCCAAGATTCGAGGGTTAATGGAAACACCATATATTTT. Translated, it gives CASSQDSRVNGNTIYF.

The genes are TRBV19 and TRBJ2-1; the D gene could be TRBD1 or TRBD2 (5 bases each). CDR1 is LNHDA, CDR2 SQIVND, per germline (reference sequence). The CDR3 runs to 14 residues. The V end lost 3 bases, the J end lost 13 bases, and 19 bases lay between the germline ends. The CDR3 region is CASSIPGTRNNQFF. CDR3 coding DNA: TGTGCCAGTAGTATCCCCGGGACCAGAAATAATCAGTTCTTC.

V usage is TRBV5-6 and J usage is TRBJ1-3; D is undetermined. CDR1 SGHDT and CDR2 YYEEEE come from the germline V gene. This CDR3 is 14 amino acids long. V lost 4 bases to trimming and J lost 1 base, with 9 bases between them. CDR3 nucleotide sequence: TGTGCCAGCAGCGCCCCTGGGTCTGGAAACACCATATATTTT. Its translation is CASSAPGSGNTIYF.

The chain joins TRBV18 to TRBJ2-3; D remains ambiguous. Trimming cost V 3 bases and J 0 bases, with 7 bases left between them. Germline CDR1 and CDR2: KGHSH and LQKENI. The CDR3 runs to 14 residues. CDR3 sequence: CASSPDGSTDTQYF. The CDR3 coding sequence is TGTGCCAGCTCACCGGACGGTAGCACAGATACGCAGTATTTT.

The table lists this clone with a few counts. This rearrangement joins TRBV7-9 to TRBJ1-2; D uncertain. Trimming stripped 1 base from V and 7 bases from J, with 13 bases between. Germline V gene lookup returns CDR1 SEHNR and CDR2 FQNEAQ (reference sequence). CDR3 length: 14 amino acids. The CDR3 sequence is CASSLEGQFGGYTF. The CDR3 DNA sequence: TGTGCCAGCAGCTTAGAAGGGCAGTTCGGTGGCTACACCTTC.

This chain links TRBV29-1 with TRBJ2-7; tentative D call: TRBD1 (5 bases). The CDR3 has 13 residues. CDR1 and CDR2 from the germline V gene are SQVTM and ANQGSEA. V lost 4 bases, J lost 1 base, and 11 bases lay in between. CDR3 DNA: TGCAGCGTTGGAGGCAGGGCGTCCTACGAGCAGTACTTC. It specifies CSVGGRASYEQYF.

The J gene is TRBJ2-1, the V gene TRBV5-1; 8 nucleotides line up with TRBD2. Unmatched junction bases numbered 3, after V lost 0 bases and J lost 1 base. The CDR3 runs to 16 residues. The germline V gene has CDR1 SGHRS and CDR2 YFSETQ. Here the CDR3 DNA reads TGCGCCAGCAGCTTGGCCCCGGGGGGGTCCTACAATGAGCAGTTCTTC. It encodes CASSLAPGGSYNEQFF.

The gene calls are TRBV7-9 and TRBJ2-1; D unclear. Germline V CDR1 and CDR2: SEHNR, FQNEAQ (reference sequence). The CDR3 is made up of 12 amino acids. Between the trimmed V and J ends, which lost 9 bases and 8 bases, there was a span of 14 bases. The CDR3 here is CASQRYNDEQFF. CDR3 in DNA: TGTGCCAGTCAAAGATACAACGATGAGCAGTTCTTC.

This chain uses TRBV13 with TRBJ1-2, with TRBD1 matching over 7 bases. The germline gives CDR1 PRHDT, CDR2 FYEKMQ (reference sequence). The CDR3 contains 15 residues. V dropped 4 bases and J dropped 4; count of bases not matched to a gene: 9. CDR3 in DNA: TGTGCCAGCAGCTCTCGCGGACAGGACGCCTATGGCTACACCTTC. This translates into CASSSRGQDAYGYTF.

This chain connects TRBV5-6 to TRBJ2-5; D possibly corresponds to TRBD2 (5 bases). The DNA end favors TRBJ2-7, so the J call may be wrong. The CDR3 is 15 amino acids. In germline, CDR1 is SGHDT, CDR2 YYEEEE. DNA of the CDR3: TGTGCCAGCAGTGAAGGACGGAGGAGCTCCTACGAGCAGTACTTC. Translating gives CASSEGRRSSYEQYF.

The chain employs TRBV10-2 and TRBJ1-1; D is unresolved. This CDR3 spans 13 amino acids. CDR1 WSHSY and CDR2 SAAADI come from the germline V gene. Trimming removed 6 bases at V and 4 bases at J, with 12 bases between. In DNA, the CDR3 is TGCGCCAGCAGGGTTCATGCCGGCACTGAAGCTTTCTTT. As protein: CASRVHAGTEAFF.

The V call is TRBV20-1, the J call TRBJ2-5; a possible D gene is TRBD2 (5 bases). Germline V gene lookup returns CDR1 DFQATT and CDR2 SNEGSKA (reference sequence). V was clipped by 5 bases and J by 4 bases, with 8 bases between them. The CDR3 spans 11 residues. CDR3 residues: CSAVRAETQYF. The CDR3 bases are TGCAGTGCTGTGAGGGCAGAGACCCAGTACTTC.

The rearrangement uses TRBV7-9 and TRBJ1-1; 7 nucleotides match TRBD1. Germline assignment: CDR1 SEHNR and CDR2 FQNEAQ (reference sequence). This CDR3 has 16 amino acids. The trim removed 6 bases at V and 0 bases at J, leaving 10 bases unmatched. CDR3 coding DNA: TGTGCCAGCAGACCTACCAGGACAGGCCTGAACACTGAAGCTTTCTTT. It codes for CASRPTRTGLNTEAFF.

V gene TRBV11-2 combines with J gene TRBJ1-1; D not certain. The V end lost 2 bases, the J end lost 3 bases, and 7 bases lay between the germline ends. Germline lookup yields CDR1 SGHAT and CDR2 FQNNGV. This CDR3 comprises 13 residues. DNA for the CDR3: TGTGCCAGCAGCTTAAGTACCTACACTGAAGCTTTCTTT. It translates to CASSLSTYTEAFF.

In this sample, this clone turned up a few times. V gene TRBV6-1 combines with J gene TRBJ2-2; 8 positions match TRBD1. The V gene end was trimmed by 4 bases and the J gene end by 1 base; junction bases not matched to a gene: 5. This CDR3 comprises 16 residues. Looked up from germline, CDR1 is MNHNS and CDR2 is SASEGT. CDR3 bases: TGTGCCAGCAGTGTCACCGGGACAGGGAACACCGGGGAGCTGTTTTTT. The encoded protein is CASSVTGTGNTGELFF.

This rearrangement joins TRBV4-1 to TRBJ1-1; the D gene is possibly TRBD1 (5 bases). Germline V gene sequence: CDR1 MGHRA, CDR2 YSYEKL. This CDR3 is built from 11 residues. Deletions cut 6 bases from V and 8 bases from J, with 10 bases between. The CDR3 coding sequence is TGCGCCAGCAGATCGGGACGCGAAGCTTTCTTT. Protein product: CASRSGREAFF.

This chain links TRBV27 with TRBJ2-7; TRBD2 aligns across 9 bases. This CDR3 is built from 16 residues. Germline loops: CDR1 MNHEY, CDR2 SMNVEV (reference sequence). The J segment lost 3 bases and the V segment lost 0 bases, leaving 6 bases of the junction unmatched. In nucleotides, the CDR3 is TGTGCCAGCAGTTTATCTGGACTAGCGCGGAGCTACGAGCAGTACTTC. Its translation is CASSLSGLARSYEQYF.

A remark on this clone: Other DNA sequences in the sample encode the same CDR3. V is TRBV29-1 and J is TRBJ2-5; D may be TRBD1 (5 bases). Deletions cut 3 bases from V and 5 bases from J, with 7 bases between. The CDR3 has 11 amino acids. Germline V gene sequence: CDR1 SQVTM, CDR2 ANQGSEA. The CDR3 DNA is TGCAGCGTTGACAGGGCGGAGACCCAGTACTTC. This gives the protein CSVDRAETQYF.

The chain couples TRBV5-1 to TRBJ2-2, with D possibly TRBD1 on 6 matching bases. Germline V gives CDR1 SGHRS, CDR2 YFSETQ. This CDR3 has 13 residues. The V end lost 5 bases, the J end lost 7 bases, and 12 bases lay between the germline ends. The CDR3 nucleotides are TGCGCCAGCAGTTTTGAGGGGGTCGGGGAGCTGTTTTTT. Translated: CASSFEGVGELFF.

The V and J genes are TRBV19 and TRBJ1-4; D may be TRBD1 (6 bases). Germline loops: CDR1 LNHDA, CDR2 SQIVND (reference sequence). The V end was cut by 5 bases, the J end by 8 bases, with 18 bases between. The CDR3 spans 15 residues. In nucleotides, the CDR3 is TGTGCCAGTAGTCGAGGGGGAATGATATTGGAAAAACTGTTTTTT. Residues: CASSRGGMILEKLFF.

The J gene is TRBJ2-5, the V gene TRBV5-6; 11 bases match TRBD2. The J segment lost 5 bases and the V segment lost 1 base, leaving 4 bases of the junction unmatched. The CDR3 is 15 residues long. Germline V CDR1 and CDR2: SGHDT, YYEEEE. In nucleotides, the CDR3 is TGTGCCAGCAGCTTGTTTAGCGGGAGGGAGGAGACCCAGTACTTC. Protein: CASSLFSGREETQYF.